This T cell receptor beta chain originates from a study of Ad26.COV2.S vaccination and SARS-CoV-2 variants. Study-level results: Recipients given vaccine exceeded placebo recipients in spike-specific TCR breadth.

As for treatment: 19 received Ad26.COV2.S at low or high dose, single or two shots; several received placebo; per-sample allocation not given. Material that was analyzed had been drawn on day 63 after the first vaccine or placebo injection. Ad26.COV2.S expressed prefusion-stabilized spike from the original Wuhan strain. V was clipped by 3 bases and J by 5 bases; unmatched bases: 5. The CDR3 has 15 residues. The V gene's germline CDR1 is MGHDK and CDR2 SYGVNS. Only in-frame clones appear in the TCRdb table, and some are missing; sequencing was by immunoSEQ multiplex PCR. Counted here are a few hundred thousand clones, 90% occurring once; the ten biggest clones make up 12%. On this clone: Its antigen remains unknown.

Material: peripheral blood, obtained in a trial of Ad26.COV2.S vaccine versus placebo. The chain employs TRBV25-1 and TRBJ1-1; 11 bases agree with TRBD1. This clonotype originated in a person aged 18-60 years who received the Ad26.COV2.S COVID-19 vaccine or a placebo. CDR3 coding DNA: TGTGCCAGCAGTGAGAGGACAGGGGGCTGGACTGAAGCTTTCTTT. This gives the protein CASSERTGGWTEAFF.